The subject of this entry is one TCR beta chain. In the authors' methods: From reference gene primer amplification, estimates of nucleated cell counts were derived. This table comes from immunoSEQ multiplex PCR, and its TCRdb copy is limited to in-frame clones, with some not included. V and J calls and clone size come straight from that table; D and trimming were deduced from the DNA. The table records fewer than 55,000 clones, roughly 90% of them present only once. J lost 4 bases, V lost 6 bases, and 4 bases had no gene match. Per the germline V gene, CDR1 is LNHDA and CDR2 is SQIVND (reference sequence). The length of the CDR3 is 13 residues. The sample is drawn from a study of blood T cell repertoires in COVID-19. In the study overall: Sources were T cells, B-cell-depleted T cells, or PBMCs; the material itself was cDNA or gDNA.

The chain combines TRBV19 with TRBJ2-5; 8 bases are shared with TRBD2. The source is a man at least 80 years old with active or convalescent COVID-19. The specimen was peripheral blood. CDR3 in amino acids: CASSGGAGETQYF. The CDR3, as DNA: TGTGCCAGTAGCGGGGGGGCTGGAGAGACCCAGTACTTC.